Listed below are T cell receptor beta chains from one sample, sequenced in a study of human T cells and chemical hapten exposure. Each CDR3 protein is one row after TCRdb ran MiXCR on the RACE reads. The sample contains approximately 60,000 distinct CDR3 sequences, 11% of which appear only once. The sequences come from whole blood, collected in connection with sensitization to the hapten diphenylcyclopropenone (DPC). The receptors stem from a woman aged 35 to 49 with alopecia areata. Some clones in this sample may be carry-over from other donors' samples. CDR3s include the opening cysteine and the closing phenylalanine or tryptophan. The size of a clone is reported for some rows only, either as once, few or many, or as a class for expanded clones.

v_call	clone_size	j_call	cdr3_aa
TRBV4-3	many	TRBJ1-4	CASSQDPGVRGEKLFF
TRBV6-5	few	TRBJ2-2	CASSWAGVSGELFF
TRBV30	NA	TRBJ2-6	CAWSPGFTSGANVLTF
TRBV10-1	many	TRBJ1-1	CASSESGAGTEAFF
TRBV6-5	many	TRBJ2-7	CASMGGPSGGYEQYF
TRBV4-1	many	TRBJ1-2	CASSQEQGVYGYTF
TRBV6-2/TRBV6-3	few	TRBJ2-1	CASSRDTNNEQFF
TRBV18	many	TRBJ1-5	CASSPQGQGLQPQHF
TRBV7-6	NA	TRBJ2-1	CASSFALQGNEQFF
TRBV12-3/TRBV12-4	many	TRBJ2-7	CASSFGLAEPQRGYEQYF
TRBV6-2/TRBV6-3	few	TRBJ2-1	CASSYVKGLSNEQFF
TRBV13	medium-sized	TRBJ2-5	CASSLVDSWRDGQETQYF
TRBV6-1	few	TRBJ1-4	CASLDRGEKLFF
TRBV7-2	many	TRBJ1-1	CASKAGSVNTEAFF
TRBV29-1	medium-sized	TRBJ2-5	CSVEVTKETQYF
TRBV19	many	TRBJ2-6	CASRLAAPGANVLTF
TRBV9	few	TRBJ2-7	CASSTGPGIDEQYF
TRBV29-1	few	TRBJ1-1	CSVDPGVFTEAFF
TRBV18	many	TRBJ2-4	CASSPLITRGGAKNIQYF
TRBV2	medium-sized	TRBJ2-1	CASRRELEQFF
TRBV5-1	few	TRBJ2-3	CASSVPTDTQYF
TRBV11-2	NA	NA	CASSPELAGGPYEQFF
TRBV29-1	NA	TRBJ2-7	CSASLIGVSYEQYF
TRBV11-3	NA	TRBJ2-3	CASSLGSGGPDTQYF
TRBV7-9	few	TRBJ1-1	CASSLAGPNTEAFF
TRBV6-2/TRBV6-3	NA	TRBJ2-5	CASSYSMAGAYQETQYF
TRBV6-2/TRBV6-3	few	TRBJ2-5	CASSSYQETQYF
TRBV29-1	NA	TRBJ2-6	CSVAEGYSGANVLTF
TRBV29-1	many	TRBJ2-7	CSVLLTSYEQYF
TRBV15	NA	TRBJ1-6	CATSGEASYNSPLHF
TRBV30	many	TRBJ1-4	CAWSSQGTSEKLFF
TRBV12-3/TRBV12-4	many	TRBJ1-2	CASSLAQYGYTF
TRBV6-5	many	TRBJ2-3	CASTNRDAKTDTQYF
TRBV5-6	many	TRBJ2-7	CASSLWGRSGVASYEQYF
TRBV21-1	NA	TRBJ1-5	CASSKGTGDVQPQHF
TRBV5-6	few	TRBJ2-3	CASSGTTGTGGAGTDTQYF
TRBV6-2/TRBV6-3	few	TRBJ1-2	CASSFQGTGNSGYGYTF
TRBV7-2	many	TRBJ1-2	CASSLGREGRYGYTF
TRBV20-1	many	TRBJ1-3	CSARDPTRRDRDISGNTIYF
TRBV9	many	TRBJ1-4	CASSVADGNNEKLFF
TRBV18	many	TRBJ2-7	CASSSRQAPAYEQYF
TRBV3-1	many	TRBJ1-5	CASSQDSGPQGQPQHF
TRBV11-2	many	TRBJ1-1	CASSSPAGTEAFF
TRBV4-3	many	TRBJ2-7	CASSQVWGAPYEQYF
TRBV19	NA	TRBJ1-3	CASSISVIAGNTIYF
TRBV3-1	NA	TRBJ2-1	CASSQSGWDEQFF
TRBV6-5	many	TRBJ2-5	CASSQGTSRWAQYF
TRBV7-9	NA	TRBJ1-1	CASTQQGFTEAFF